The clone carrying this TCR beta chain was seen just once. Its antigen is as yet unknown. The protocol was immunoSEQ multiplex PCR, while the TCRdb copy is restricted to in-frame clones and leaves out a portion. The sample has 43,000 or so clones; around 93% are singletons. This entry comes from a study of graft-versus-host responses after intestinal transplantation. Looking at the study overall: Anti-thymocyte globulin induction, then tacrolimus and steroids for two to four years, went to all recipients.

The junction had 3 bases not matched to a gene; V was cut back by 6 bases and J by 4 bases. Per the germline V gene, CDR1 is MNHEY and CDR2 is SMNVEV (reference sequence). CDR3 length: 13 residues. Study outcomes and limitations: Analysis identified GvH clones in recipient marrow, with some appearing first in ileum or blood. The study found high graft-versus-host to host-versus-graft clonal ratios in allografts of patients with graft-donor T cell macrochimerism. Early post-transplant falls in HvG clones accompanied the peak levels of circulating GvH clones.

The receptor was isolated from a human patient who received an intestinal transplant, so some T cells may come from the graft donor. This sample comprised PBMCs, obtained approximately 740 days after a first intestinal transplant, on the day of a second. The V call is TRBV27, the J call TRBJ2-1, with 7 bases matching TRBD2. The CDR3 region has the DNA TGTGCCAGCAGCTCTAGCGGTTACAATGAGCAGTTCTTC. This codes for CASSSSGYNEQFF.